This TCR beta chain comes out of a study of T cell repertoires in cytomegalovirus infection. As for the study in general: Well-studied HLA-B-restricted CMV epitopes were used in the study alongside recently identified HLA-C-restricted ones.

Trimming removed 2 bases at V and 6 bases at J, with 8 bases between. The CDR3 extends over 13 amino acids. Germline CDR1 and CDR2: MNHEY and SVGEGT. Findings and caveats of the study: Based on cumulative public TCR beta family frequency, carriers of CMV plus the relevant HLA were identified. Clonotype analysis showed dominance of the ex vivo response by HLA-C-restricted CMV-specific TCR beta clonotypes.

TCRdb ran MiXCR on the reads and lists one entry per CDR3 protein. The sample has approximately 300,000 distinct CDR3 sequences, roughly 25% seen once. Only a few counts were recorded for this clonotype. Its target is not known. This sample comprised cultured PBMCs, obtained from culture after CMV antigen stimulation. The TCR was taken from a human donor in good health (CMV status not recorded). Some clones in this sample may be carry-over from other donors' samples. This sequence joins TRBV6-2 or TRBV6-3 and TRBJ2-4; D is unresolved. Here the CDR3 reads CASSYGARNIQYF. The CDR3, as DNA: TGTGCCAGCAGTTACGGAGCACGAAACATTCAGTACTTC.